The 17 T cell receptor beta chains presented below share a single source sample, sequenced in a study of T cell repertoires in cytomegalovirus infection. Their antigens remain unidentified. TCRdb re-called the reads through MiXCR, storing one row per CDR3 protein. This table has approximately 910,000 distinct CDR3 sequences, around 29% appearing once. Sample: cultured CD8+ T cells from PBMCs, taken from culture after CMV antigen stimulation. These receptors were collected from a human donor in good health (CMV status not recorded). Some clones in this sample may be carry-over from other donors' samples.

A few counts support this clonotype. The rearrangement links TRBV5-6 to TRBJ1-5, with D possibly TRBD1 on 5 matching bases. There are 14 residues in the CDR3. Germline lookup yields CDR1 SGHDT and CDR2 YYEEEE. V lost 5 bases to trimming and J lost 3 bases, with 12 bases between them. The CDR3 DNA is TGTGCCAGCAGGCGGGGGGGGACCAATCAGCCCCAGCATTTT. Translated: CASRRGGTNQPQHF.

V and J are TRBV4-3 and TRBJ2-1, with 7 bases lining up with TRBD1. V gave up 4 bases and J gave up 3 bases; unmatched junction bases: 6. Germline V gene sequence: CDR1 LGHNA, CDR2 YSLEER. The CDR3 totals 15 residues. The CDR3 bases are TGCGCCAGCAGCCTGAGAGGGGGCCACTACAATGAGCAGTTCTTC. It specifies CASSLRGGHYNEQFF.

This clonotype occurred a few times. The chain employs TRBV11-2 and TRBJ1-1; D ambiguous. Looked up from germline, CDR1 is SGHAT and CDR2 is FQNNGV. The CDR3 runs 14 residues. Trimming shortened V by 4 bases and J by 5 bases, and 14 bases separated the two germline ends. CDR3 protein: CASSYTGFRTEAFF. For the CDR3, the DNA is TGTGCCAGCAGCTATACCGGGTTTCGGACTGAAGCTTTCTTT.

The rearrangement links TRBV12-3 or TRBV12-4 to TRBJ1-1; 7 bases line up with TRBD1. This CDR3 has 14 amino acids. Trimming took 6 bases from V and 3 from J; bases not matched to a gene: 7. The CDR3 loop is CASRGGTVDTEAFF. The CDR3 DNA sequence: TGTGCCAGCAGAGGGGGGACAGTAGACACTGAAGCTTTCTTT.

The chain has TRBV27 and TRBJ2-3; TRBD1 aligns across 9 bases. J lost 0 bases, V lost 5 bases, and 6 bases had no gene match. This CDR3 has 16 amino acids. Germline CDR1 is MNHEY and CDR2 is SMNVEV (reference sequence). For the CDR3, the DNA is TGTGCCAGCAGTCCGGGGACAGGGCCTAGCACAGATACGCAGTATTTT. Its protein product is CASSPGTGPSTDTQYF.

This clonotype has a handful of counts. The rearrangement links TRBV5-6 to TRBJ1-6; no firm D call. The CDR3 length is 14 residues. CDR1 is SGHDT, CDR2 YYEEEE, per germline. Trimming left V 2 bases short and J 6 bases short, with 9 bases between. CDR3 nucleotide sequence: TGTGCCAGCAGCTTCGAGCGGGGTAATTCACCCCTCCACTTT. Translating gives CASSFERGNSPLHF.

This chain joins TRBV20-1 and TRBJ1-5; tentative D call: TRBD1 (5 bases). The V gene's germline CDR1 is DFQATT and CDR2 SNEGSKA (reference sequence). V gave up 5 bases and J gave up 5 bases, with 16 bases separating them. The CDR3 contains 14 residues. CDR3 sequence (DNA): TGCAGTGCTGGGGGGGAGGGACCTTATCAGCCCCAGCATTTT. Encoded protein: CSAGGEGPYQPQHF.

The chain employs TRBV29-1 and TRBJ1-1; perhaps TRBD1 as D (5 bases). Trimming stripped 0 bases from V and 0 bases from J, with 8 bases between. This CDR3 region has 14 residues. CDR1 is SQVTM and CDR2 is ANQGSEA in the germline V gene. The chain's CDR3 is CSVEDTGVNTEAFF. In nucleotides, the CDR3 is TGCAGCGTTGAAGATACAGGAGTGAACACTGAAGCTTTCTTT.

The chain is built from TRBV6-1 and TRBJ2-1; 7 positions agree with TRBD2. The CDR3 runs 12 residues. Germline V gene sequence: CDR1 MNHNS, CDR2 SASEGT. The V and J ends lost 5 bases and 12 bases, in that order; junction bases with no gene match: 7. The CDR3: CASSLTAGRQFF. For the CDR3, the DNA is TGTGCCAGCAGTTTGACAGCGGGGAGGCAGTTCTTC.

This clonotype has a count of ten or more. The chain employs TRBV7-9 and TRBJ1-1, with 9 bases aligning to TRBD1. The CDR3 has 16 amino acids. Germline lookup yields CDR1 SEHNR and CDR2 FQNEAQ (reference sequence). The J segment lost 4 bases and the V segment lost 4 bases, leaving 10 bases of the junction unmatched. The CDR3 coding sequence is TGTGCCAGCAGCTCACCAACAGGGGGCTGGGGCACTGAAGCTTTCTTT. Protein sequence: CASSSPTGGWGTEAFF.

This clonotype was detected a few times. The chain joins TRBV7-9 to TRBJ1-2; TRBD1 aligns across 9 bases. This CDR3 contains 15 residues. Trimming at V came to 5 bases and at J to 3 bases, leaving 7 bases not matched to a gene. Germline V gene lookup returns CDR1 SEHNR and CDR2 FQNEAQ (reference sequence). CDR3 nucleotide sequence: TGTGCCAGCAGCCCCCGGACAGGGGAGGACTATGGCTACACCTTC. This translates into CASSPRTGEDYGYTF.

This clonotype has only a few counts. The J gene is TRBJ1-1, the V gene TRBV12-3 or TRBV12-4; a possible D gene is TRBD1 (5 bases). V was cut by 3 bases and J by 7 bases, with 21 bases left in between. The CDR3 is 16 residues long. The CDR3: CASSFATVSTVGEAFF. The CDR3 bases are TGTGCCAGCAGTTTTGCGACAGTATCGACCGTTGGTGAAGCTTTCTTT.

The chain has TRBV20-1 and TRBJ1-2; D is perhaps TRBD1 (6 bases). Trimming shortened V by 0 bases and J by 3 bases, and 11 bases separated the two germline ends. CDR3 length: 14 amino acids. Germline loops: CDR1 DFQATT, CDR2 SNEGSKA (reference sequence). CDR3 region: CSARDLGGHYGYTF. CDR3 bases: TGCAGTGCTAGAGATTTGGGGGGGCACTATGGCTACACCTTC.

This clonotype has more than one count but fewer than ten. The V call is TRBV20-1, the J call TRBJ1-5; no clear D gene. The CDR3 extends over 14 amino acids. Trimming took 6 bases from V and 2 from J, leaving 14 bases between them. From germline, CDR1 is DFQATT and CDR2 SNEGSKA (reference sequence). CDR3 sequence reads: CSAKSGVGNQPQHF. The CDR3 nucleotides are TGCAGTGCCAAATCTGGTGTGGGCAATCAGCCCCAGCATTTT.

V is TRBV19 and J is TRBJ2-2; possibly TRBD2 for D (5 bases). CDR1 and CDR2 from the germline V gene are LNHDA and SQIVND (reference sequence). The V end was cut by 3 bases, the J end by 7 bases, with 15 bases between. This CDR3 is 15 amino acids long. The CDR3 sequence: CASSIEGRVDGELFF. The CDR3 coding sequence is TGTGCCAGTAGTATTGAGGGAAGGGTTGACGGGGAGCTGTTTTTT.

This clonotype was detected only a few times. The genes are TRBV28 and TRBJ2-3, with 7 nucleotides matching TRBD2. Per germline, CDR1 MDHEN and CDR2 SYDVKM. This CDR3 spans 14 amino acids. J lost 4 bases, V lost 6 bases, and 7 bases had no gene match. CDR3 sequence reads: CASSPQGRADTQYF. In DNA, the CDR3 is TGTGCCAGCAGCCCTCAAGGGAGGGCAGATACGCAGTATTTT.

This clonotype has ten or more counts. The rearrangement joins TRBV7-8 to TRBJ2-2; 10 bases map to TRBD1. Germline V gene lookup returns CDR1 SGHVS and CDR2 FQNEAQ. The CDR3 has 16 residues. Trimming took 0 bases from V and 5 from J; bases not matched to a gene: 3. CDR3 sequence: CASSLARDRGTGELFF. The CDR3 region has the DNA TGTGCCAGCAGCTTAGCGAGGGACAGGGGAACCGGGGAGCTGTTTTTT.